The 24 T cell receptor beta chains in this list originate from one sample, sequenced in a study of T cells of healthy individuals. TCRdb redid the calling of the 5' RACE reads with MiXCR, one entry per CDR3 protein. The sample has 100,000 or so distinct CDR3 sequences; about 16% are singletons. The receptors derive from a human donor in good health.

This clonotype showed up just a few times. The V gene is TRBV5-1, the J gene TRBJ1-1, with unresolved D. Trimming shortened V by 4 bases and J by 1 base, and 11 bases separated the two germline ends. The V gene's germline CDR1 is SGHRS and CDR2 YFSETQ. The CDR3 covers 14 residues. CDR3 sequence: CASSPSFSNTEAFF. The CDR3 DNA reads as TGCGCCAGCAGCCCCTCTTTCTCGAACACTGAAGCTTTCTTT. The variable domain in full, completed from reference TRBV5-1 and TRBJ1-1, reads KAGVTQTPRYLIKTRGQQVTLSCSPISGHRSVSWYQQTPGQGLQFLFEYFSETQRNKGNFPGRFSGRQFSNSRSEMNVSTLELGDSALYLCASSPSFSNTEAFFGQGTRLTVV.

This clonotype was observed a handful of times. The chain has TRBV2 and TRBJ2-2; TRBD1 aligns across 7 bases. V trimming: 5 bases; J trimming: 0 bases; junction bases outside the gene matches: 6. Germline CDR1 is SNHLY and CDR2 is FYNNEI. The CDR3 covers 16 residues. The CDR3 region has the DNA TGTGCCAGCAGTACCGGGACAGCTTCGAACACCGGGGAGCTGTTTTTT. Translating gives CASSTGTASNTGELFF.

The rearrangement links TRBV7-9 to TRBJ2-1, with 9 bases that match TRBD2. The CDR3 has 15 amino acids. V was pared by 4 bases and J by 4 bases, with 5 bases of the junction left unmatched. Germline V gene sequence: CDR1 SEHNR, CDR2 FQNEAQ (reference sequence). Here the CDR3 reads CASSSGTSTYNEQFF. The CDR3 coding sequence is TGTGCCAGCAGCTCCGGGACTAGCACGTACAATGAGCAGTTCTTC.

The chain joins TRBV6-6 to TRBJ2-3; D is undetermined. The CDR3 sequence is 13 residues long. Trimming took off 2 bases at V and 6 bases at J, with 9 bases between the two ends. In germline, CDR1 is MNHNY, CDR2 SVGAGI (reference sequence). The DNA for the CDR3 is TGTGCCAGCAGTTACAAGGGATGGGATACGCAGTATTTT. It specifies CASSYKGWDTQYF.

The rearrangement uses TRBV12-3 or TRBV12-4 and TRBJ2-7; D gene unclear. The germline V and J ends were trimmed by 7 bases and 2 bases, with 9 bases remaining between them. There are 12 residues in the CDR3. In DNA form, the CDR3 reads TGTGCCAGCACCCTCAGGCCCTACGAGCAGTACTTC. The encoded protein is CASTLRPYEQYF.

This chain uses TRBV7-7 with TRBJ2-5; D might be TRBD2 (5 bases). The V and J ends lost 6 bases and 2 bases respectively, with 10 bases between them. Per the germline V gene, CDR1 is SSHAT and CDR2 is FNYEAQ (reference sequence). The CDR3 runs 13 residues. CDR3 nucleotides: TGTGCCAGCAGTGGAGGTTTACAAGAGACCCAGTACTTC. Translated, it gives CASSGGLQETQYF.

The chain joins TRBV20-1 to TRBJ2-3, with a tentative D call TRBD2 (6 bases). Per germline, CDR1 DFQATT and CDR2 SNEGSKA (reference sequence). CDR3 length: 13 amino acids. V dropped 3 bases and J dropped 6 bases, with 13 bases sitting between them. This CDR3 is CSARRERGDTQYF. CDR3 coding DNA: TGCAGTGCTAGGAGGGAACGGGGGGATACGCAGTATTTT.

This clonotype was seen many times. V and J are TRBV25-1 and TRBJ1-1; D is undetermined. Germline values: CDR1 MGHDK, CDR2 SYGVNS. The CDR3 contains 15 residues. V lost 3 bases, J lost 0 bases, and 11 bases lay in between. CDR3 in amino acids: CASSDSLLVNTEAFF. The CDR3 nucleotides read TGTGCCAGCAGTGACTCCCTTCTAGTGAACACTGAAGCTTTCTTT.

This clonotype was counted many times. The chain employs TRBV18 and TRBJ1-1, with D perhaps matching TRBD1 (6 bases). CDR1 and CDR2 (germline): KGHSH, LQKENI. The V and J ends lost 8 bases and 2 bases respectively, with 12 bases between them. The CDR3 extends over 13 amino acids. The CDR3 nucleotides are TGTGCCAGCCGGGGACAACAAAACACTGAAGCTTTCTTT. Its translation: CASRGQQNTEAFF.

This chain uses TRBV14 with TRBJ2-2, with D unresolved. This CDR3 is 15 amino acids long. Between the trimmed V and J ends, which lost 3 bases and 6 bases, there was a span of 14 bases. Germline CDR1 reads SGHDN; CDR2 reads FVKESK. The CDR3 protein is CASSHSSVQAGELFF. The DNA of the CDR3 is TGTGCCAGCAGCCATAGCTCGGTTCAAGCCGGGGAGCTGTTTTTT.

The chain joins TRBV7-6 to TRBJ2-3, with 7 bases matching TRBD2. This CDR3 is built from 16 residues. Germline CDR1 and CDR2: SGHVS and FNYEAQ. J lost 1 base, V lost 5 bases, and 9 bases had no gene match. The CDR3 region is CASSPIRRGGTDTQYF. CDR3 coding DNA: TGTGCCAGCAGCCCAATTCGCCGGGGGGGCACAGATACGCAGTATTTT.

J is TRBJ2-3 and V is TRBV7-2, with 8 bases aligning to TRBD2. CDR1 and CDR2 from the germline V gene are SGHTA and FQGNSA. V shed 1 base and J 5 bases; nucleotides not matched to a gene: 5. The CDR3 has 15 residues. DNA for the CDR3: TGTGCCAGCAGCTTAGTAGGGACTAGTAGAGATACGCAGTATTTT. Protein sequence: CASSLVGTSRDTQYF. The complete variable domain, with remaining parts taken from reference TRBV7-2 and TRBJ2-3, reads GAGVSQSPSNKVTEKGKDVELRCDPISGHTALYWYRQSLGQGLEFLIYFQGNSAPDKSGLPSDRFSAERTGGSVSTLTIQRTQQEDSAVYLCASSLVGTSRDTQYFGPGTRLTVL.

This clonotype was seen repeatedly, ten times or more. The chain links TRBV21-1 to TRBJ2-5; the table's D call, TRBD2, was not checked against the DNA. TRBV21-1 is a known pseudogene. The CDR3 sequence is 14 residues long. The CDR3 DNA follows: TGTGCCAGCAGCAAAGCCGGGGAGACGGAGACCCAGTACTTC. Protein: CASSKAGETETQYF.

Sample share makes this clonotype medium-sized. The chain recombines TRBV20-1 with TRBJ1-2; TRBD1 might be the D (5 bases). This CDR3 spans 14 amino acids. Trimming removed 4 bases from V and 2 bases from J, with 14 bases in between. Germline assignment: CDR1 DFQATT and CDR2 SNEGSKA (reference sequence). The CDR3 coding sequence is TGCAGTGCTACACGACAGACGATCAACTATGGCTACACCTTC. This codes for CSATRQTINYGYTF.

This chain uses TRBV12-3 or TRBV12-4 with TRBJ1-1, with unresolved D. V was pared by 3 bases and J by 2 bases, with 4 bases between. This CDR3 has 12 residues. The CDR3 region has the DNA TGTGCCAGCAGTTTGGCTAACACTGAAGCTTTCTTT. It specifies CASSLANTEAFF.

The chain recombines TRBV29-1 with TRBJ2-1; 8 nucleotides agree with TRBD2. The CDR3 runs 12 residues. CDR1 and CDR2 (germline): SQVTM, ANQGSEA. V shed 6 bases and J 4 bases; nucleotides not matched to a gene: 2. CDR3 sequence (DNA): TGCAGCGTCCCTAGCGGGTACAATGAGCAGTTCTTC. Amino acids: CSVPSGYNEQFF.

The chain joins TRBV2 to TRBJ2-2; no firm D call. The CDR3 length is 13 residues. The V and J ends lost 6 bases and 1 base respectively, with 6 bases between them. Germline-derived CDR1 and CDR2 are SNHLY and FYNNEI. The CDR3 is CASRTENTGELFF. In DNA form, the CDR3 reads TGTGCCAGCAGGACCGAGAACACCGGGGAGCTGTTTTTT.

The sample holds many counts of this clonotype. The chain has TRBV6-2 or TRBV6-3 and TRBJ2-1; tentatively, D is TRBD1 or TRBD2 (5 bases each). The CDR3 is 14 amino acids. Germline CDR1 reads MNHEY; CDR2 reads SVGEGT. With 8 bases removed from V and 4 bases from J, the gap between germline ends came to 15 bases. The CDR3 bases are TGTGCCAGCTTAGGGACCACCTCATACAATGAGCAGTTCTTC. This codes for CASLGTTSYNEQFF.

The chain joins TRBV5-1 to TRBJ2-1; 8 nucleotides line up with TRBD2. The CDR3 is 20 residues long. The V gene's germline CDR1 is SGHRS and CDR2 YFSETQ. V shed 0 bases and J 3 bases; nucleotides not matched to a gene: 17. The CDR3 DNA sequence: TGCGCCAGCAGCTTGGGCGCCGTGACTAAAGGGAGCGGGGGCTACAATGAGCAGTTCTTC. This gives the protein CASSLGAVTKGSGGYNEQFF.

The chain links TRBV30 to TRBJ1-6, with D perhaps TRBD1 (5 bases). V was shortened by 2 bases and J by 5 bases, with 13 bases between the two germline ends. This CDR3 is 15 amino acids long. Germline V lookup: CDR1 GTSNPN, CDR2 SVGIG (reference sequence). CDR3 nucleotide sequence: TGTGCCTGGAGTTCATGGGGGGGGGATAATTCACCCCTCCACTTT. Translating gives CAWSSWGGDNSPLHF.

V and J are TRBV7-6 and TRBJ1-4; D is ambiguous. CDR1 and CDR2 from the germline V gene are SGHVS and FNYEAQ. V was clipped by 5 bases and J by 3 bases, with 19 bases between them. The CDR3 loop spans 17 amino acids. CDR3: CASSRGLPREANEKLFF. CDR3 in DNA: TGTGCCAGCAGCCGAGGCTTACCGCGGGAGGCTAATGAAAAACTGTTTTTT.

The genes are TRBV6-1 and TRBJ2-7; D is perhaps TRBD2 (5 bases). The CDR3 sequence is 16 residues long. Germline V gene sequence: CDR1 MNHNS, CDR2 SASEGT. The V end was cut by 1 base, the J end by 1 base, with 14 bases between. The CDR3 region is CASSEGWWERSYEQYF. Written as DNA, the CDR3 is TGTGCCAGCAGTGAAGGTTGGTGGGAGCGATCCTACGAGCAGTACTTC.

The chain combines TRBV7-9 with TRBJ1-4; D is perhaps TRBD1 (5 bases). Trimming stripped 4 bases from V and 0 bases from J, with 33 bases between. CDR1 and CDR2 (germline): SEHNR, FQNEAQ (reference sequence). The CDR3 has 23 amino acids. The CDR3 coding sequence is TGTGCCAGCAGCTCTCTCCGGGATCGGCCGCACCGACAGATTGCTGCAACTAATGAAAAACTGTTTTTT. This encodes CASSSLRDRPHRQIAATNEKLFF.

This clonotype was detected many times. The chain recombines TRBV29-1 with TRBJ2-7; D perhaps matches TRBD2 (6 bases). Trimming pared 4 bases from V and 6 bases from J, leaving 19 bases between. Germline CDR1 and CDR2: SQVTM and ANQGSEA. This CDR3 region has 14 residues. CDR3 amino acids: CSVVGGTGVGEQYF. In DNA, the CDR3 is TGCAGCGTTGTCGGAGGGACGGGCGTTGGCGAGCAGTACTTC.